Listed below are T cell receptor beta chains from one sample, sequenced in a study of liver allograft versus peripheral blood T cells. From the reads, TCRdb called clonotypes with MiXCR, one entry per CDR3 protein. Among 550 to 650 distinct CDR3 sequences listed, more than 15% were seen once. The origin of the receptors is a human patient who had a liver transplant. These T cells may partly come from the graft donor. Each CDR3 is given with its conserved first and last residue. D genes are given only for firm matches. Size values are once, few and many counts, or a class for expanded clones, and some rows have none.

medium-sized 15 TRBJ1-2 TRBD1 TRBV20-1 TGCAGTGCTAGGGGGATGACAGGGAGGAACTATGGCTACACCTTC CSARGMTGRNYGYTF
large 14 TRBJ1-3 NA TRBV5-6 TGTGCCAGCAGCGTACAGGGTTCGGGGAACACCATATATTTT CASSVQGSGNTIYF
large 13 TRBJ1-2 NA TRBV19 TGTGCCAGTAGTCCGTTGGGAGGCTATGGCTACACCTTC CASSPLGGYGYTF
NA 16 TRBJ1-4 NA TRBV15 TGTGCCACCAGCAGAGAGTGGGCGGGGAGATATGAAAAACTGTTTTTT CATSREWAGRYEKLFF
large 15 TRBJ1-2 NA TRBV11-2 TGTGCCAGCAGCCCCGGGACACTTTCCGACTATGGCTACACCTTC CASSPGTLSDYGYTF
large 14 TRBJ2-7 TRBD1 TRBV29-1 TGCAGCGTGAGTGGGGGACAGGGGGCTGGTGAGCAGTACTTC CSVSGGQGAGEQYF
NA 15 TRBJ1-4 NA TRBV4-1 TGCGCCAGCAGCCAAGATGAGACGGGTCGTGAAAAACTGTTTTTT CASSQDETGREKLFF
large 14 TRBJ1-2 NA TRBV9 TGTGCCAGCAGCGCCCGGGACCTGACCTATGGCTACACCTTC CASSARDLTYGYTF
medium-sized 14 TRBJ2-7 NA TRBV20-1 TGCAGTGCTAGCGGGCGGACGGTCTTGTACGAGCAGTACTTC CSASGRTVLYEQYF
large 14 TRBJ1-6 NA TRBV6-2/TRBV6-3 TGTGCCAGCAGCCCCATTACAGTTCGTTCACCCCTCCACTTT CASSPITVRSPLHF
medium-sized 14 TRBJ2-2 NA TRBV12-3/TRBV12-4 TGTGCCAGCAGCCCTCAAGGGACCACCGGGGAGCTGTTTTTT CASSPQGTTGELFF
large 11 TRBJ2-7 NA TRBV29-1 TGCAGCGTTTTCACAAGCTACGAGCAGTACTTC CSVFTSYEQYF
medium-sized 11 TRBJ1-2 NA TRBV12-3/TRBV12-4 TGTGCCAGCAGTTTAGGCTTTGGCTACACCTTC CASSLGFGYTF
NA 14 TRBJ1-6 NA TRBV5-6 TGTGCCAGCAGCCTAGGGACACTCGGTTCACCCCTCCACTTT CASSLGTLGSPLHF
large 16 TRBJ1-2 TRBD1 TRBV6-5 TGTGCCAGCAGCCCTTTAGGGGGCAGGGGGTACTATGGCTACACCTTC CASSPLGGRGYYGYTF
large 13 TRBJ1-5 NA TRBV19 TGTGCCACCGCTGACTTTGGCGATCAGCCCCAGCATTTT CATADFGDQPQHF
large 13 TRBJ1-3 NA TRBV12-3/TRBV12-4 TGTGCCAGCAGCTTAGCGGGTGGAAACACCATATATTTT CASSLAGGNTIYF
large 12 TRBJ2-4 NA TRBV6-6 TGTGCCAGCAGTGCGACAGGAAACATTCAGTACTTC CASSATGNIQYF
hyperexpanded 13 TRBJ1-2 NA TRBV6-1 TGTGCCAGCAGTCCACAGGTCGACTATGGCTACACCTTC CASSPQVDYGYTF
large 13 TRBJ1-2 TRBD1 TRBV5-6 TGTGCCAGCAGTCGGGACAGGGTCTATGGCTACACCTTC CASSRDRVYGYTF
NA 15 TRBJ1-1 NA TRBV28 TGTGCCAGCAGTCCCCCTAAGGGAGGGAACACTGAAGCTTTCTTT CASSPPKGGNTEAFF
medium-sized 15 TRBJ2-6 NA TRBV6-1 TGTGCCAGCACCGACAGCGCCCTTGGGGCCAACGTCCTGACTTTC CASTDSALGANVLTF
medium-sized 14 TRBJ1-2 NA TRBV2 TGTGCCAGCAGTGTAGGGGAGACCTTCTATGGCTACACCTTC CASSVGETFYGYTF
NA 15 TRBJ1-2 TRBD1 TRBV7-2 TGTGCCAGCAGCTTAGGACAGGGCGCTGAGGGAGGCTACACCTTC CASSLGQGAEGGYTF
large 16 TRBJ1-3 NA TRBV7-2 TGTGCCAGCAGCCACTTTCCAGGGGCGGCTGGAAACACCATATATTTT CASSHFPGAAGNTIYF
large 14 TRBJ1-1 NA TRBV6-6 TGTGCCAGCAGTCCCCAGGACATGAACACTGAAGCTTTCTTT CASSPQDMNTEAFF
large 14 TRBJ2-6 TRBD1 TRBV6-1 TGTGCCAGCAGAGACAGGGGTTTGTCCAACGTCCTGACTTTC CASRDRGLSNVLTF
large 14 TRBJ2-7 NA TRBV10-3 TGTGCCATCAGTGAAGGGAGAGTAAAATACGAGCAGTACTTC CAISEGRVKYEQYF
large 16 TRBJ2-2 TRBD2 TRBV7-2 TGTGCCAGCAGCTTAGTGGGACTAGCCAACACCGGGGAGCTGTTTTTT CASSLVGLANTGELFF
NA 15 TRBJ2-7 TRBD1 TRBV3-1 TGTGCCAGCAGCCAAGGGGACAGGGCCTCCTACGAGCAGTACTTC CASSQGDRASYEQYF
large 15 TRBJ2-7 NA TRBV7-2 TGTGCCAGCAGCTTAGGACAGGTTTCTCTTGGCGAGCAGTACTTC CASSLGQVSLGEQYF
large 14 TRBJ2-7 TRBD1 TRBV12-3/TRBV12-4 TGTGCCAGCAGGGGACAGTTAACGTCCTACGAGCAGTACTTC CASRGQLTSYEQYF
medium-sized 14 TRBJ1-1 NA TRBV7-2 TGTGCCAGCAGCCCCAGGCTTATGAACACTGAAGCTTTCTTT CASSPRLMNTEAFF
large 14 TRBJ1-1 NA TRBV12-3/TRBV12-4 TGTGCCAGCAGTGAACAGATAATGAACACTGAAGCTTTCTTT CASSEQIMNTEAFF
medium-sized 16 TRBJ2-1 NA TRBV30 TGTGCCTGGAGGGGATTGACAGGGAGGGCCTACAATGAGCAGTTCTTC CAWRGLTGRAYNEQFF
large 15 TRBJ1-5 NA TRBV12-3/TRBV12-4 TGTGCCAGCAGTTTAATTGGGCAGATCAATCAGCCCCAGCATTTT CASSLIGQINQPQHF
large 11 TRBJ1-4 NA TRBV20-1 TGCAGGGTTTTGGCTAATGAAAAACTGTTTTTT CRVLANEKLFF
NA 13 TRBJ1-2 NA TRBV4-1 TGCGCCAGCAGCCCCATAGGGAGGGATGGCTACACCTTC CASSPIGRDGYTF
large 14 TRBJ1-2 NA TRBV20-1 TGCAGTGCTAGAGGGCAGGGAGGAAACTATGGCTACACCTTC CSARGQGGNYGYTF
medium-sized 16 TRBJ1-4 TRBD1 TRBV7-9 TGTGCCAGCAGCCGGGGACAGGGGACCACTAATGAAAAACTGTTTTTT CASSRGQGTTNEKLFF
large 13 TRBJ1-1 NA TRBV10-3 TGTGCCATCAGTGAGGGGAGGGATACTGAAGCTTTCTTT CAISEGRDTEAFF
NA 16 TRBJ1-2 TRBD1 TRBV4-1 TGCGCCAGCGGCGGGGACAGCCGAGGCGGGAATGCTGGCTACACCTTC CASGGDSRGGNAGYTF
NA 14 TRBJ2-5 NA TRBV7-9 TGTGCCAGCAGCTTGATGGGCATCGGGGAGACCCAGTACTTC CASSLMGIGETQYF
NA 14 TRBJ2-3 TRBD1 TRBV7-3 TGTGCCAGCAGCTTACAGGGGGCTGGAGATACGCAGTATTTT CASSLQGAGDTQYF
large 16 TRBJ2-4 NA TRBV15 TGTGCCACCAGCAGAGATTGGGGGCAGGCCAAAAACATTCAGTACTTC CATSRDWGQAKNIQYF
large 15 TRBJ1-1 NA TRBV30 TGTGCCTGGGGGGACCCCCGGATGCGGCACACTGAAGCTTTCTTT CAWGDPRMRHTEAFF
medium-sized 13 TRBJ1-2 NA TRBV3-1 TGTGCCAGCAGCCCCCAGAATGTATATGGCTACACCTTC CASSPQNVYGYTF